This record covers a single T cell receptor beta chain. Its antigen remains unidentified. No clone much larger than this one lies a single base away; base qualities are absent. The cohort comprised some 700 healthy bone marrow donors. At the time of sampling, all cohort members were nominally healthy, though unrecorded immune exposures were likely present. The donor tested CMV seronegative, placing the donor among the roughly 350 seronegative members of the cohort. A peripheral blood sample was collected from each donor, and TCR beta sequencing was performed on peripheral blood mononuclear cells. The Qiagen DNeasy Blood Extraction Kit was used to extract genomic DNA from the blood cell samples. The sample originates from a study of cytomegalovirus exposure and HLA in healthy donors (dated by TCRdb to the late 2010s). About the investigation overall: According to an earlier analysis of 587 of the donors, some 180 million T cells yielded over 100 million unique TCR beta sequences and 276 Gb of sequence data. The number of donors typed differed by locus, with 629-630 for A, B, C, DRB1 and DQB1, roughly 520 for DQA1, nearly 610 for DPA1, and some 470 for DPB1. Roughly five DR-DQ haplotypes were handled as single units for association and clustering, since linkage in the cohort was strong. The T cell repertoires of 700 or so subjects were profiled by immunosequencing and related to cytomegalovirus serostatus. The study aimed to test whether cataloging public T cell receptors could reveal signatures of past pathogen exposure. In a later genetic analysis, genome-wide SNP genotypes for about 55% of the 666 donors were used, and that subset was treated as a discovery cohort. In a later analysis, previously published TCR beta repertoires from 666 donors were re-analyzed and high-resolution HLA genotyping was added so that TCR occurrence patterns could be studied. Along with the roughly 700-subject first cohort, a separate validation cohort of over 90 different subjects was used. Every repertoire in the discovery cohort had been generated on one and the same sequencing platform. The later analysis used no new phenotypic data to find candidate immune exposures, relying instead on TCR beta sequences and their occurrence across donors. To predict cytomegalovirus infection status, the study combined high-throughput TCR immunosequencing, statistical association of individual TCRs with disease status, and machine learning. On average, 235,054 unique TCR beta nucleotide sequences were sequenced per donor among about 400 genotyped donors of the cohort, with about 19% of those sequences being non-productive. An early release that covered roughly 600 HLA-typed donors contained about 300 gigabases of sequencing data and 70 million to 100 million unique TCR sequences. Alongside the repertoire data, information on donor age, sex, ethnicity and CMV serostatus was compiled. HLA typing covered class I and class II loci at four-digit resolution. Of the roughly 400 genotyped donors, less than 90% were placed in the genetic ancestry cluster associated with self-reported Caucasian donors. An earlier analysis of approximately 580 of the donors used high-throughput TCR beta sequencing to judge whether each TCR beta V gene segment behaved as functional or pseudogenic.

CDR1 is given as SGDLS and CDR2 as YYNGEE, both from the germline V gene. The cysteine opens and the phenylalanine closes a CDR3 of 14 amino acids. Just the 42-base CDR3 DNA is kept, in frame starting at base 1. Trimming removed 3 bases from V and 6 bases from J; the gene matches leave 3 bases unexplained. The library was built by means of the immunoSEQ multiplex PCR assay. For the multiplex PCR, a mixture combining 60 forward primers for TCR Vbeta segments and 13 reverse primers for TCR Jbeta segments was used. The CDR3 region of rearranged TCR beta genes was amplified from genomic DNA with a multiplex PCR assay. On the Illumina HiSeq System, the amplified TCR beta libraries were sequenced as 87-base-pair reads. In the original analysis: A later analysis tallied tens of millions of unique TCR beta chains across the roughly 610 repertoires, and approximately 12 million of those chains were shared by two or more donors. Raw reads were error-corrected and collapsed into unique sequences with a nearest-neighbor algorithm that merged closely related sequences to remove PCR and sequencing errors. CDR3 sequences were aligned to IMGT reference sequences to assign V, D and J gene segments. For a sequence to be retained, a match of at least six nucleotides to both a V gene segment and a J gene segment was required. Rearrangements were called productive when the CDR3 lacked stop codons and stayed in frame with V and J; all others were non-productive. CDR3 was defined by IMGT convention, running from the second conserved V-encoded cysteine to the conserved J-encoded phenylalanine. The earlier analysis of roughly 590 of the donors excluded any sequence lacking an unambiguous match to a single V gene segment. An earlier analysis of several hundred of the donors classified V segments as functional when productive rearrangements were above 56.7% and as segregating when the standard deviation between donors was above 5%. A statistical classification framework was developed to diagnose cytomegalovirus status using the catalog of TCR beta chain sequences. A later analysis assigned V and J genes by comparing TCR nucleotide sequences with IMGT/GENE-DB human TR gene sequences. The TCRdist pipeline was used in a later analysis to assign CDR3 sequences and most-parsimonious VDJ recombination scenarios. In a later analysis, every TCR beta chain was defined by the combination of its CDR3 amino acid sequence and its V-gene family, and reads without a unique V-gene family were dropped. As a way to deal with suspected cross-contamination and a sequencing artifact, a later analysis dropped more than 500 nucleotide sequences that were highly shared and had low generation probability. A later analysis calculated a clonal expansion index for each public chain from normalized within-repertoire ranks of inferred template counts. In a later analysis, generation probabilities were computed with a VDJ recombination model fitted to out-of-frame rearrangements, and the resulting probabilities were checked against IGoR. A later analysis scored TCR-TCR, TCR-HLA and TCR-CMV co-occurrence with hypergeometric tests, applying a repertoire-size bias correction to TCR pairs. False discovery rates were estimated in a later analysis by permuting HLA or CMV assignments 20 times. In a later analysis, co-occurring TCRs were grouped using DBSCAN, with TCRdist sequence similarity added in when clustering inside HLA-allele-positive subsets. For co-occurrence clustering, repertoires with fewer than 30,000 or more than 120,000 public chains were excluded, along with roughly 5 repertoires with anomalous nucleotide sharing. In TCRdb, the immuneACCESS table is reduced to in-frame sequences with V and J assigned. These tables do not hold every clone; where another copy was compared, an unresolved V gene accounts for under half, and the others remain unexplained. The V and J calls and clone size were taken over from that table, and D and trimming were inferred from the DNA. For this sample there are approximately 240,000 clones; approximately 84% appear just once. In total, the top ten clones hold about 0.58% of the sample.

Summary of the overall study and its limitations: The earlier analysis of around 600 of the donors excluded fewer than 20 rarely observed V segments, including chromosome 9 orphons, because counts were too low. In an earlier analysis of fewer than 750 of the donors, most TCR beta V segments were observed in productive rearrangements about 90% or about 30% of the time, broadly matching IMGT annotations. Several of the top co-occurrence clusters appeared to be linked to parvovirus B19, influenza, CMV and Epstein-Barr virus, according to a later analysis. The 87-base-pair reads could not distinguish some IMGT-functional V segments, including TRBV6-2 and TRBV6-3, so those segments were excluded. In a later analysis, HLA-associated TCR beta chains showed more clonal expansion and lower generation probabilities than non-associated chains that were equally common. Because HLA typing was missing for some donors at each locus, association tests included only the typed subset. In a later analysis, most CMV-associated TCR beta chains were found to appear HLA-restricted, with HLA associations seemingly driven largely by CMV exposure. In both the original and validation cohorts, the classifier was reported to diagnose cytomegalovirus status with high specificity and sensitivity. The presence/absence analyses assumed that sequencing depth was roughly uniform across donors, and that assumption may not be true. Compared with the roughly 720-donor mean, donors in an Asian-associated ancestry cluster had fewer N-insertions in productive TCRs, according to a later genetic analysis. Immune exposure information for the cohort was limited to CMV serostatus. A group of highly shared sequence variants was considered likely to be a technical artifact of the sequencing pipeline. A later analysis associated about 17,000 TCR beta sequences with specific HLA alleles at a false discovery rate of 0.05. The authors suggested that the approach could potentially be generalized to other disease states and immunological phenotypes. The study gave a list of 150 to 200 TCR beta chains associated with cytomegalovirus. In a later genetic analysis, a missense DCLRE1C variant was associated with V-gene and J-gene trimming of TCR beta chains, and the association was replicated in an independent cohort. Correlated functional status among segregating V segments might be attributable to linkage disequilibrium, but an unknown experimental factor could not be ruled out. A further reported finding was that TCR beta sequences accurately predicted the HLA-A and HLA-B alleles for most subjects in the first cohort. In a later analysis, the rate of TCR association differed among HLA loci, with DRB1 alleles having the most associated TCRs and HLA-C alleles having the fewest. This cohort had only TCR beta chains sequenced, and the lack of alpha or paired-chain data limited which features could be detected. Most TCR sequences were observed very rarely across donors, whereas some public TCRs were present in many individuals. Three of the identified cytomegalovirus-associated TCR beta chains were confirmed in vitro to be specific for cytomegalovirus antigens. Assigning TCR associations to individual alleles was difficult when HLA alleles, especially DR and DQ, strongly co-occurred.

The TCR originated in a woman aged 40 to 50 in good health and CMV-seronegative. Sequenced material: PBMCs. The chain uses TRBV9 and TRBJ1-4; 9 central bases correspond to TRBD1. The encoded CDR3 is CASSEGQGDEKLFF. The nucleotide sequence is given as TGTGCCAGCAGCGAGGGACAGGGTGATGAAAAACTGTTTTTT.